The text below deals with one T cell receptor beta chain. Its matching antigen is unknown. Losses at the gene ends were 1 base for V and 5 bases for J; bases not matched to a gene: 11. Germline-derived CDR1 and CDR2 are DFQATT and SNEGSKA (reference sequence). The CDR3 sequence is 16 residues long. This record belongs to a study of blood T cells in healthy people across ages. About the research overall: Every two T cells gave about one barcoded beta molecule via template switching. Findings of the study overall: Greater diversity and more naive CD4+ cells were seen in long-lived donors than in aged donors.

A second about 6 to 12 cycle PCR used barcoded and J-beta primers. From the 5' RACE reads, TCRdb called clonotypes with MiXCR, one entry per CDR3 protein. Of hundreds of thousands of distinct CDR3 sequences detected, about half appear once; the ten largest clones hold 18%. There were at least 5 micrograms of total RNA extracted from every sample. The chain couples TRBV20-1 to TRBJ2-7; the match to TRBD1 covers 10 bases. Material for sequencing was blood. The clonotype was recovered from a man older than 75 in good health. The CDR3 sequence is CSARAGDRGWSNEQYF. DNA for the CDR3: TGCAGTGCTAGAGCGGGGGACAGGGGATGGAGCAACGAGCAGTACTTC.